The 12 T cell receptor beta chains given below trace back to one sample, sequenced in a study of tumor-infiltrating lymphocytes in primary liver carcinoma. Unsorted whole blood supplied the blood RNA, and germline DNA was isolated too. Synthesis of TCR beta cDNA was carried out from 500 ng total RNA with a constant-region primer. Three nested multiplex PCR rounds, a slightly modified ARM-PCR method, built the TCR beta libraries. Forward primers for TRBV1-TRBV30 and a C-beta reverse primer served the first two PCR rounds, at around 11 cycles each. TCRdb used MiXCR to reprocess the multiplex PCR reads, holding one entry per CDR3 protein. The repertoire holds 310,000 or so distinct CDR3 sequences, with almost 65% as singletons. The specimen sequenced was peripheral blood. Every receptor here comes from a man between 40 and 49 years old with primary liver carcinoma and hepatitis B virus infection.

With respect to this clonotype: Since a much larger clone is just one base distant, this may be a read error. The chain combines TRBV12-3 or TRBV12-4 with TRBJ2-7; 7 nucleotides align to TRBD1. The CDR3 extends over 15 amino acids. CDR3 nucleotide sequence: TGTGTCAGCAGCCAACGGGACAGATTCTCCTACGAGCAGTACTTC. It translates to CVSSQRDRFSYEQYF.

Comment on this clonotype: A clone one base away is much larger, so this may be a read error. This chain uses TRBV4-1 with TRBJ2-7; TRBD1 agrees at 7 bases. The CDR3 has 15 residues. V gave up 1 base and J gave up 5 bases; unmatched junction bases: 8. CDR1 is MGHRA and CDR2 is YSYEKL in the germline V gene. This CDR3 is CASSQALGQDHEQYF. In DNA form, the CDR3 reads TGCGCCAGCAGCCAAGCCCTAGGACAGGATCACGAGCAGTACTTC.

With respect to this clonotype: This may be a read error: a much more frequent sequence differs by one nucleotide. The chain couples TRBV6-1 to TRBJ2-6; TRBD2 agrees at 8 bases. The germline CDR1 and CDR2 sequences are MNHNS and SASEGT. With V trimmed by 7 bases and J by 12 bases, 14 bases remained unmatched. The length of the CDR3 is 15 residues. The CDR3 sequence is CASNDGFSGAPVLTF. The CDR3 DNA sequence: TGTGCCAGCAATGATGGGTTTAGCGGGGCACCCGTCCTGACTTTC.

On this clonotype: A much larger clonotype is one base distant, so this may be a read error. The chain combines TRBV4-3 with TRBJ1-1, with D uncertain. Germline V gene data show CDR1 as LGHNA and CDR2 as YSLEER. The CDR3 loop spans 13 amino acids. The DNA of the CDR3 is TGCGCCAGCAGCCAAAAAAAAGGTGTGGAAGCTCTCTTT. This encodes CASSQKKGVEALF.

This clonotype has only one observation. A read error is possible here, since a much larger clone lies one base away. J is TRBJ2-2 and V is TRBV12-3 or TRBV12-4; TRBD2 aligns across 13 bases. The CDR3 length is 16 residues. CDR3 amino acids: CASSSGLAGSTGELLF. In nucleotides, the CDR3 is TGTGCCAGCAGCTCGGGACTAGCGGGAAGCACCGGGGAGCTGTTATTT.

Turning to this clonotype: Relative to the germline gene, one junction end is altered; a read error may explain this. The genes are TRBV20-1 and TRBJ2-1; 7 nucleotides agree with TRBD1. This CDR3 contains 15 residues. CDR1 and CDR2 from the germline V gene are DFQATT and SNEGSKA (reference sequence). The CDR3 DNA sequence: TGCAGTGCTTCCGGGACAGAATTCTCCTACGATGAGCAGTTCTTC. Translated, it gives CSASGTEFSYDEQFF.

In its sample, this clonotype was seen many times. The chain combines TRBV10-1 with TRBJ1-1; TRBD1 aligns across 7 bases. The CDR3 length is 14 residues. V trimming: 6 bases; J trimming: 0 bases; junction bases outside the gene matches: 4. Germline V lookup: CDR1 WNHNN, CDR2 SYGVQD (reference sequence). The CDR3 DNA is TGCGCCAGCAGCCGGGACAGCTTGAACACTGAAGCTTTCTTT. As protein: CASSRDSLNTEAFF.

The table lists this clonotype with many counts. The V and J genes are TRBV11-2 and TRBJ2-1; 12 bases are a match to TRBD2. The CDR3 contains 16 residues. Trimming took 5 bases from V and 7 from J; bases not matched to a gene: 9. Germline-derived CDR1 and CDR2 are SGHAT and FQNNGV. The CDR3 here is CASSARLAGDRNEQFF. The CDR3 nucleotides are TGTGCCAGCAGCGCCAGACTAGCGGGAGATCGGAATGAGCAGTTCTTC.

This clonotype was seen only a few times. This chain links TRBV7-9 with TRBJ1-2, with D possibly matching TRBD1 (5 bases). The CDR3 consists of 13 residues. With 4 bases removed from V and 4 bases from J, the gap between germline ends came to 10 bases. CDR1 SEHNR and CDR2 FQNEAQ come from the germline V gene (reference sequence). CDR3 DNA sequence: TGTGCCAGCAGCTCCTCGGGGGTCTATGGCTACACCTTC. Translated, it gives CASSSSGVYGYTF.

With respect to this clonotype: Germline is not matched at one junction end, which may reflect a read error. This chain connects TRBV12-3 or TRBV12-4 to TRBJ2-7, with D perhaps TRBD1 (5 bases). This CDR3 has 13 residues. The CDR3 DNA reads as TGTGTCAGCAGATCCGACAGACCCTACGAGCAGTACTTC. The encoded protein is CVSRSDRPYEQYF.

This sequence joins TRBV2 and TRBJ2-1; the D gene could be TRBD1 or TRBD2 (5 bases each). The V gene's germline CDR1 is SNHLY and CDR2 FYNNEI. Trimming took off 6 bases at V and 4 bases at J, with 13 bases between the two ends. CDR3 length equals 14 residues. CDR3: CASSGDGIYNEQFF. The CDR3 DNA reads TGTGCCAGCAGCGGGGACGGAATTTACAATGAGCAGTTCTTC.

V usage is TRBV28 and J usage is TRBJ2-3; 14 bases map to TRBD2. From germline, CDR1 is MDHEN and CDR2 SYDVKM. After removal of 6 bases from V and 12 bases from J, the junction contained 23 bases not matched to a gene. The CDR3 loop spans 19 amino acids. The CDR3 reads CASRHTGTSGSSNALFQYF. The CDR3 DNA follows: TGTGCCAGCAGGCATACCGGGACTAGCGGGAGCTCCAACGCTTTATTTCAGTATTTT.